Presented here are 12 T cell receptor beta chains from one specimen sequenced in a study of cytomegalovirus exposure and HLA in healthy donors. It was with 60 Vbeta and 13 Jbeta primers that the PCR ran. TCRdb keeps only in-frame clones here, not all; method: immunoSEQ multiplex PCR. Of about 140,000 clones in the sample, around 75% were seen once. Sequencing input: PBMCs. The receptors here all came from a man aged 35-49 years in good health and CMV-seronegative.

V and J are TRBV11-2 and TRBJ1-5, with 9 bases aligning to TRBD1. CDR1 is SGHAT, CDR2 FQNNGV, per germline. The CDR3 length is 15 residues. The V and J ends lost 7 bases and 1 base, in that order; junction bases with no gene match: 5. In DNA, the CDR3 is TGTGCCAGCACCATGACAGGGGGAAGCAATCAGCCCCAGCATTTT. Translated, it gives CASTMTGGSNQPQHF.

The CDR3 is CASSLGGNPQYF. CDR3 coding DNA: TGTGCCAGCAGCTTGGGGGGAAATCCGCAGTATTTT. This chain connects TRBV11-3 to TRBJ2-3, with a weak D call TRBD2 (6 bases). Trimming took 3 bases from V and 10 from J, leaving 11 bases between them. CDR3 length equals 12 residues. Germline V lookup: CDR1 SGHNT, CDR2 YENEEA.

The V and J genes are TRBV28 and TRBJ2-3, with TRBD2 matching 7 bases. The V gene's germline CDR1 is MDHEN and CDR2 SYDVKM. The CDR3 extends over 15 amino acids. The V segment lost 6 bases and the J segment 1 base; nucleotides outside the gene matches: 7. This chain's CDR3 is CASREAGPGTDTQYF. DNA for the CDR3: TGTGCCAGCAGAGAAGCGGGGCCTGGCACAGATACGCAGTATTTT.

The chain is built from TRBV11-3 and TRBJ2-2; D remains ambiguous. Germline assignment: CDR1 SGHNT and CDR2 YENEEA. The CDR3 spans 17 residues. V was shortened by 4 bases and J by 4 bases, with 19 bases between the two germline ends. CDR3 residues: CASSSTELLGATGELFF. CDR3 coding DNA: TGTGCCAGCAGCTCCACTGAACTGCTAGGCGCCACCGGGGAGCTGTTTTTT. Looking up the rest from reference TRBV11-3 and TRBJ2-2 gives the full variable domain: EAGVVQSPRYKIIEKKQPVAFWCNPISGHNTLYWYLQNLGQGPELLIRYENEEAVDDSQLPKDRFSAERLKGVDSTLKIQPAELGDSAVYLCASSSTELLGATGELFFGEGSRLTVL.

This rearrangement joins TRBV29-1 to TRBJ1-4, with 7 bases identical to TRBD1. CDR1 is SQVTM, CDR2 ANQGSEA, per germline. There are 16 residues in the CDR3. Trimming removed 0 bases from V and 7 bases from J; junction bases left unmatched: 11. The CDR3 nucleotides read TGCAGCGTTGAAGATCCGGGGTCCGGGACAGCTGAAAAACTGTTTTTT. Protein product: CSVEDPGSGTAEKLFF.

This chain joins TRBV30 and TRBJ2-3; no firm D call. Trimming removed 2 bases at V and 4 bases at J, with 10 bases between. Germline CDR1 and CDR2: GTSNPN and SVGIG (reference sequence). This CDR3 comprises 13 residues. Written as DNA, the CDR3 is TGTGCCTGGAGTCCGCCGGAGTCAGATACGCAGTATTTT. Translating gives CAWSPPESDTQYF.

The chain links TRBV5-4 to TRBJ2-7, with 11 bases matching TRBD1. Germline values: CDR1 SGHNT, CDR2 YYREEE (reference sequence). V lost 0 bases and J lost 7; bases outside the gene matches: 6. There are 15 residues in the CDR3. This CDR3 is CASSLAGTGGREQYF. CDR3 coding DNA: TGTGCCAGCAGCTTGGCCGGGACAGGGGGGAGGGAGCAGTACTTC.

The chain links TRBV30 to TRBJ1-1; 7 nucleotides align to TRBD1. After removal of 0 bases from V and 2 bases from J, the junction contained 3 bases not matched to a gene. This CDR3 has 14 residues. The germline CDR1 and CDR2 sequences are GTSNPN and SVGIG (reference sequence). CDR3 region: CAWSVGTANTEAFF. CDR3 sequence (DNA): TGTGCCTGGAGTGTAGGGACAGCCAACACTGAAGCTTTCTTT.

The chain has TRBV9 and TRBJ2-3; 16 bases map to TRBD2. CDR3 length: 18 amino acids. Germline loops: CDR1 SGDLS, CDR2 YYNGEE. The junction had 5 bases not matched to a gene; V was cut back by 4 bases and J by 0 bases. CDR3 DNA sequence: TGTGCCAGCAGCTCCGGGACTAGCGGGAGGGCTAGCACAGATACGCAGTATTTT. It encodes CASSSGTSGRASTDTQYF.

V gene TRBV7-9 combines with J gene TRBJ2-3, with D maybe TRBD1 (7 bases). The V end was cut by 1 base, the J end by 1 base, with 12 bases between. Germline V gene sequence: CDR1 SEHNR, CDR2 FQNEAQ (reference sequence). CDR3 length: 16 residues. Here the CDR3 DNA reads TGTGCCAGCAGCTTAGGGCAGGGGGAGGGCACAGATACGCAGTATTTT. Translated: CASSLGQGEGTDTQYF.

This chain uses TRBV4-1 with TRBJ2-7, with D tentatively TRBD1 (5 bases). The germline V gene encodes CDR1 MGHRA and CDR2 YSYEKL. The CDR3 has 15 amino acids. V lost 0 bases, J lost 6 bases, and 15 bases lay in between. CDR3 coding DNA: TGCGCCAGCAGCCAAGATCGAATGGCAGGGCGCGAGCAGTACTTC. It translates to CASSQDRMAGREQYF.

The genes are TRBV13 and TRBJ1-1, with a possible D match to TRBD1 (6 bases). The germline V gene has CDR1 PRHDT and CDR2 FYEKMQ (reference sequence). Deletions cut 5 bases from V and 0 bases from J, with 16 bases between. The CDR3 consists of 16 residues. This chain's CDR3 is CASSPRTARLNTEAFF. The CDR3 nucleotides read TGTGCCAGCAGCCCCCGGACAGCCCGCCTGAACACTGAAGCTTTCTTT.